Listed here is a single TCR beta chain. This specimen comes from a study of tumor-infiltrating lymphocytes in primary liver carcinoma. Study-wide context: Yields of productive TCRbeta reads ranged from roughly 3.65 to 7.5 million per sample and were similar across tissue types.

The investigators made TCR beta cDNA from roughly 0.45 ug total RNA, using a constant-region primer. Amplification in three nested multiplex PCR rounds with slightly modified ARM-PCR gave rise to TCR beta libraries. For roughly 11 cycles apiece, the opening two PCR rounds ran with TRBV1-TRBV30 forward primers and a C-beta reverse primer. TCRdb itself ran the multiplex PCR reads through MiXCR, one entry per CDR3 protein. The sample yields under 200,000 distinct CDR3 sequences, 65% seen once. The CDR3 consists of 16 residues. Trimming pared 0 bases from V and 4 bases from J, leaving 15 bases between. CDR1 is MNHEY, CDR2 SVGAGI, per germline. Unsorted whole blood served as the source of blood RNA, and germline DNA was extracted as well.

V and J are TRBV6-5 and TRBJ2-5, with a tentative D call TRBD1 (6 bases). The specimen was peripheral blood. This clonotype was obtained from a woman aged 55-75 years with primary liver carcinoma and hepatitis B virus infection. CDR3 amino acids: CASSYSGHNRPETQYF. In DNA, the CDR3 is TGTGCCAGCAGTTACTCGGGACATAACCGCCCAGAGACCCAGTACTTC.